These 32 T cell receptor beta chains originate from one sample sequenced in a study of OX40 agonist ivuxolimab in advanced cancers. Libraries were prepared through the immunoSEQ multiplex PCR assay. Entries here come from immuneACCESS through TCRdb and include only in-frame sequences with V and J called. Some clones fail to appear in such tables; in the studies checked, an unresolved V gene covers under half of the shortfall, and the cause of the remainder is unknown. This sample is represented by approximately 70,000 clones; 80% to 90% of them were singletons. Of the sample, 17% is held by the ten largest clones. Sequences were derived from CD4+ or CD8+ T cells sorted from blood, sampled in a trial of the OX40 agonist ivuxolimab. These receptors were taken from an adult with an advanced solid tumor such as melanoma, head and neck, liver or kidney cancer.

V and J are TRBV5-8 and TRBJ2-6; D unresolved. Germline loops: CDR1 SGHTS, CDR2 YDEGEE. V was trimmed by 7 bases and J by 0 bases, leaving 14 bases between them. The CDR3 is made up of 16 amino acids. The CDR3 region is CASGPGRRSGANVLTF. Here the CDR3 DNA reads TGTGCCAGCGGGCCCGGAAGGCGCTCTGGGGCCAACGTCCTGACTTTC.

This chain joins TRBV2 and TRBJ1-5; possibly TRBD1 for D (5 bases). The CDR3 length is 14 residues. The V and J ends lost 5 bases and 6 bases respectively, with 14 bases between them. From germline, CDR1 is SNHLY and CDR2 FYNNEI. Here the CDR3 DNA reads TGTGCCAGCAGTTCTGGGGGAAGTAGTCAGCCCCAGCATTTT. This translates into CASSSGGSSQPQHF. Using reference TRBV2 and TRBJ1-5 for the parts outside the CDR3, the full variable domain is EPEVTQTPSHQVTQMGQEVILRCVPISNHLYFYWYRQILGQKVEFLVSFYNNEISEKSEIFDDQFSVERPDGSNFTLKIRSTKLEDSAMYFCASSSGGSSQPQHFGDGTRLSIL.

V and J are TRBV28 and TRBJ2-7; TRBD2 might be the D (7 bases). Germline CDR1 reads MDHEN; CDR2 reads SYDVKM. This CDR3 has 13 amino acids. V was clipped by 10 bases and J by 2 bases, with 15 bases between them. CDR3 region: CATRRGGAYEQYF. CDR3 DNA: TGTGCCACCCGAAGGGGGGGGGCCTACGAGCAGTACTTC.

The chain carries TRBV7-2 and TRBJ2-1; D is unresolved. Germline CDR1 is SGHTA and CDR2 is FQGNSA. V lost 7 bases and J 2 bases, leaving 12 bases between the germline ends. The CDR3 is made up of 14 amino acids. DNA of the CDR3: TGTGCCAGCACCTCAATCTTGGCCTACAATGAGCAGTTCTTC. This encodes CASTSILAYNEQFF.

This clone was seen a handful of times. This chain joins TRBV19 and TRBJ2-3; 10 bases are shared with TRBD2. Germline-derived CDR1 and CDR2 are LNHDA and SQIVND (reference sequence). The V and J ends lost 9 bases and 0 bases, in that order; junction bases with no gene match: 15. The length of the CDR3 is 18 residues. The CDR3 region is CASSIRTSGGLSTDTQYF. CDR3 in DNA: TGTGCCAGCTCTATCAGGACTAGCGGAGGACTTAGCACAGATACGCAGTATTTT.

This clone was recorded once. This chain connects TRBV9 to TRBJ2-2; 13 nucleotides match TRBD2. V gave up 4 bases and J gave up 4 bases; unmatched junction bases: 7. The CDR3 has 17 residues. In germline, CDR1 is SGDLS, CDR2 YYNGEE. CDR3 nucleotides: TGTGCCAGCAGCCCCCGGACTAGCGGGGGATCCACCGGGGAGCTGTTTTTT. Protein: CASSPRTSGGSTGELFF.

The chain combines TRBV28 with TRBJ1-6; D not resolved. The CDR3 loop spans 15 amino acids. CDR1 MDHEN and CDR2 SYDVKM come from the germline V gene. The V gene lost 2 bases and the J gene lost 7 bases, with 12 bases spanning the gap. DNA of the CDR3: TGTGCCAGCAGTTTAACGGCCTCGGGGAATTCACCCCTCCACTTT. Amino acids: CASSLTASGNSPLHF. The full variable domain, in which reference TRBV28 and TRBJ1-6 provide the parts outside the CDR3, is DVKVTQSSRYLVKRTGEKVFLECVQDMDHENMFWYRQDPGLGLRLIYFSYDVKMKEKGDIPEGYSVSREKKERFSLILESASTNQTSMYLCASSLTASGNSPLHFGNGTRLTVT.

This chain uses TRBV19 with TRBJ1-5, with a weak D call TRBD1 (5 bases). Trimming left V 3 bases short and J 3 bases short, with 18 bases between. The CDR3 sequence is 17 residues long. From germline, CDR1 is LNHDA and CDR2 SQIVND (reference sequence). CDR3 region: CASSMIRQYPTNQPQHF. CDR3 nucleotides: TGTGCCAGTAGTATGATTCGACAGTACCCTACCAATCAGCCCCAGCATTTT.

This rearrangement joins TRBV28 to TRBJ2-2, with no clear D. V lost 4 bases to trimming and J lost 5 bases, with 20 bases between them. This CDR3 has 17 residues. Germline CDR1 reads MDHEN; CDR2 reads SYDVKM. The CDR3 protein is CASSSAGARVITGELFF. CDR3 bases: TGTGCCAGCAGTTCCGCCGGAGCTAGAGTAATAACCGGGGAGCTGTTTTTT. Filled out from reference TRBV28 and TRBJ2-2, the complete variable domain reads DVKVTQSSRYLVKRTGEKVFLECVQDMDHENMFWYRQDPGLGLRLIYFSYDVKMKEKGDIPEGYSVSREKKERFSLILESASTNQTSMYLCASSSAGARVITGELFFGEGSRLTVL.

CDR3 in amino acids: CASSRDIINSPLHF. The DNA for the CDR3 is TGTGCCAGCAGCCGGGACATCATCAATTCACCCCTCCACTTT. The chain combines TRBV7-9 with TRBJ1-6; D may be TRBD1 (6 bases). This CDR3 comprises 14 residues. Trimming shortened V by 5 bases and J by 7 bases, and 12 bases separated the two germline ends. CDR1 and CDR2 (germline): SEHNR, FQNEAQ (reference sequence). Supplemented by reference TRBV7-9 and TRBJ1-6, the full variable domain reads DTGVSQNPRHKITKRGQNVTFRCDPISEHNRLYWYRQTLGQGPEFLTYFQNEAQLEKSRLLSDRFSAERPKGSFSTLEIQRTEQGDSAMYLCASSRDIINSPLHFGNGTRLTVT.

The chain links TRBV19 to TRBJ2-1; D possibly matches TRBD1 or TRBD2 (6 bases each). From germline, CDR1 is LNHDA and CDR2 SQIVND (reference sequence). The ends were cut back, 0 bases at V and 12 bases at J, with 18 bases in the middle. The CDR3 runs 15 residues. The CDR3 DNA reads TGTGCCAGTAGTATAGATAGGCCGGGGGCGGGACGGCAGTTCTTC. This translates into CASSIDRPGAGRQFF.

The chain joins TRBV4-2 to TRBJ1-2; 7 bases line up with TRBD1. Germline V lookup: CDR1 LGHNA, CDR2 YNFKEQ. Germline trimming cut 2 bases from V and 6 bases from J; bases unmatched to any gene: 0. The CDR3 is 12 amino acids. CDR3 region: CASSQTGDGYTF. The CDR3 coding sequence is TGTGCCAGCAGCCAAACAGGGGATGGCTACACCTTC.

The rearrangement joins TRBV6-5 to TRBJ2-5; the D call may be TRBD1 or TRBD2 (5 bases each). Germline V lookup: CDR1 MNHEY, CDR2 SVGAGI. V lost 8 bases and J lost 9, with 19 bases in between. This CDR3 spans 13 amino acids. CDR3 sequence (DNA): TGTGCCAGCTATCCAGGGCCTCCGGGGTCCCAGTACTTC. Translation gives CASYPGPPGSQYF.

The genes are TRBV2 and TRBJ2-1; 7 positions agree with TRBD2. The germline V gene encodes CDR1 SNHLY and CDR2 FYNNEI. The CDR3 is made up of 14 amino acids. The V gene end was trimmed by 3 bases and the J gene end by 2 bases; junction bases not matched to a gene: 1. The CDR3 DNA follows: TGTGCCAGCAGTGATCTAGCGGCCTACAATGAGCAGTTCTTC. Its translation is CASSDLAAYNEQFF.

The chain couples TRBV7-2 to TRBJ2-7, with 8 bases lining up with TRBD2. This CDR3 spans 15 amino acids. Germline CDR1 reads SGHTA; CDR2 reads FQGNSA. V was pared by 1 base and J by 2 bases, with 4 bases of the junction left unmatched. CDR3 sequence: CASSLVSGSAYEQYF. CDR3 coding DNA: TGTGCCAGCAGCTTAGTGAGCGGGAGCGCCTACGAGCAGTACTTC.

This chain connects TRBV2 to TRBJ2-7; D perhaps matches TRBD1 (6 bases). The V gene lost 6 bases and the J gene lost 3 bases, with 18 bases spanning the gap. The length of the CDR3 is 15 residues. The V gene's germline CDR1 is SNHLY and CDR2 FYNNEI. The CDR3 loop is CASRPGLVGGYEQYF. The CDR3 DNA is TGTGCCAGCAGACCCGGGCTAGTAGGGGGCTACGAGCAGTACTTC.

The chain has TRBV7-4 and TRBJ2-7; D is uncertain. V lost 1 base and J 2 bases, leaving 15 bases between the germline ends. Germline CDR1 SGHVT, CDR2 SQSDAQ. This CDR3 is built from 16 residues. CDR3 sequence (DNA): TGTGCCAGCAGCTTAGTGCGCCGCCAACCGCCCTACGAGCAGTACTTC. It is translated as CASSLVRRQPPYEQYF.

V is TRBV27 and J is TRBJ2-1; tentative D call: TRBD1 (6 bases). This CDR3 has 14 residues. V shed 10 bases and J shed 0 bases, with 13 bases lying between them. Germline lookup yields CDR1 MNHEY and CDR2 SMNVEV (reference sequence). The CDR3 spells CATSDRSSYNEQFF. CDR3 sequence (DNA): TGTGCCACCTCGGACAGAAGCTCCTACAATGAGCAGTTCTTC.

This chain joins TRBV18 and TRBJ1-2; 8 positions agree with TRBD1. CDR1 and CDR2 from the germline V gene are KGHSH and LQKENI. Losses at the gene ends were 3 bases for V and 9 bases for J; bases not matched to a gene: 12. This CDR3 contains 15 residues. The CDR3 DNA reads TGTGCCAGCTCACCGGCCCCAGGGGGCGCCCGGAGCTACACCTTC. Its translation: CASSPAPGGARSYTF. The full variable domain, its missing parts supplied by reference TRBV18 and TRBJ1-2, is NAGVMQNPRHLVRRRGQEARLRCSPMKGHSHVYWYRQLPEEGLKFMVYLQKENIIDESGMPKERFSAEFPKEGPSILRIQQVVRGDSAAYFCASSPAPGGARSYTFGSGTRLTVV.

The genes are TRBV28 and TRBJ2-7, with D hard to call. CDR1 is MDHEN, CDR2 SYDVKM, per germline. V lost 4 bases and J 6 bases, leaving 13 bases between the germline ends. This CDR3 is 13 amino acids long. DNA of the CDR3: TGTGCCAGCAGTTCAGAAACCGAATTCGAGCAGTACTTC. This sequence encodes CASSSETEFEQYF.

This chain connects TRBV6-1 to TRBJ2-1; 10 bases are a match to TRBD2. Germline V gene data show CDR1 as MNHNS and CDR2 as SASEGT. This CDR3 spans 14 amino acids. With 7 bases clipped from V and 3 bases from J, the junction kept 3 bases outside the gene matches. This chain's CDR3 is CASNPSGSYNEQFF. DNA for the CDR3: TGTGCCAGCAACCCTAGCGGGAGCTACAATGAGCAGTTCTTC.

The rearrangement joins TRBV5-6 to TRBJ2-7; 8 nucleotides agree with TRBD1. Germline V gives CDR1 SGHDT, CDR2 YYEEEE. The CDR3 covers 15 residues. Germline trimming cut 0 bases from V and 4 bases from J; bases unmatched to any gene: 6. The CDR3 DNA reads TGTGCCAGCAGCTTGGGGACAGGGTTTCAGTACGAGCAGTACTTC. Protein product: CASSLGTGFQYEQYF.

The chain is built from TRBV5-4 and TRBJ2-3; 7 bases match TRBD2. V gave up 0 bases and J gave up 2 bases; unmatched junction bases: 6. The germline CDR1 and CDR2 sequences are SGHNT and YYREEE (reference sequence). This CDR3 is built from 16 residues. In nucleotides, the CDR3 is TGTGCCAGCAGCTTGGGCGGGAGAAGGAACACAGATACGCAGTATTTT. This gives the protein CASSLGGRRNTDTQYF. Complete variable domain (other parts from reference TRBV5-4 and TRBJ2-3): ETGVTQSPTHLIKTRGQQVTLRCSSQSGHNTVSWYQQALGQGPQFIFQYYREEENGRGNFPPRFSGLQFPNYSSELNVNALELDDSALYLCASSLGGRRNTDTQYFGPGTRLTVL.

This chain joins TRBV18 and TRBJ2-7; TRBD1 matches 7 bases. There are 18 residues in the CDR3. In germline, CDR1 is KGHSH, CDR2 LQKENI. Trimming at V came to 5 bases and at J to 3 bases, leaving 19 bases not matched to a gene. CDR3: CASSNTGANRHWGYEQYF. CDR3 sequence (DNA): TGTGCCAGCTCAAACACAGGGGCCAATCGACATTGGGGCTACGAGCAGTACTTC.

The chain uses TRBV6-1 and TRBJ2-7, with D possibly TRBD1 on 5 matching bases. The CDR3 contains 13 residues. V gave up 7 bases and J gave up 2 bases, with 12 bases separating them. CDR1 is MNHNS, CDR2 SASEGT, per germline. The CDR3 spells CASIDSPTYEQYF. DNA for the CDR3: TGTGCCAGCATTGACAGCCCTACCTACGAGCAGTACTTC.

This chain links TRBV5-1 with TRBJ2-2, with 13 bases fitting TRBD2. The V segment lost 7 bases and the J segment 3 bases; nucleotides outside the gene matches: 12. The CDR3 covers 18 residues. The germline CDR1 and CDR2 sequences are SGHRS and YFSETQ. The CDR3 coding sequence is TGCGCCAGCGGCCAAACGGGACTAGCGGGAAATCACACCGGGGAGCTGTTTTTT. This translates into CASGQTGLAGNHTGELFF.

The V and J genes are TRBV2 and TRBJ2-6, with 8 bases fitting TRBD1. CDR1 and CDR2 (germline): SNHLY, FYNNEI. Unmatched junction bases numbered 8, after V lost 5 bases and J lost 2 bases. This CDR3 spans 17 amino acids. The CDR3 region is CASSPRGRGAGANVLTF. CDR3 coding DNA: TGTGCCAGCAGTCCCAGGGGGCGCGGTGCTGGGGCCAACGTCCTGACTTTC. Drawing the rest from reference TRBV2 and TRBJ2-6, the complete variable domain is EPEVTQTPSHQVTQMGQEVILRCVPISNHLYFYWYRQILGQKVEFLVSFYNNEISEKSEIFDDQFSVERPDGSNFTLKIRSTKLEDSAMYFCASSPRGRGAGANVLTFGAGSRLTVL.

The chain links TRBV5-1 to TRBJ2-7; D is perhaps TRBD2 (5 bases). V was shortened by 2 bases and J by 0 bases, with 12 bases between the two germline ends. The CDR3 has 15 amino acids. CDR1 and CDR2 (germline): SGHRS, YFSETQ. The CDR3 nucleotides are TGCGCCAGCAGCTTCCCTCGGGGAGACTCCTACGAGCAGTACTTC. This gives the protein CASSFPRGDSYEQYF.

The chain recombines TRBV5-6 with TRBJ1-5, with TRBD1 matching 7 bases. V was clipped by 1 base and J by 8 bases; unmatched bases: 3. Germline loops: CDR1 SGHDT, CDR2 YYEEEE. The length of the CDR3 is 13 residues. The CDR3 reads CASSLHRGEPQHF. The CDR3 DNA sequence: TGTGCCAGCAGCTTGCACAGGGGAGAGCCCCAGCATTTT.

The V and J genes are TRBV28 and TRBJ2-3; TRBD2 matches 7 bases. Looked up from germline, CDR1 is MDHEN and CDR2 is SYDVKM. The junction had 4 bases not matched to a gene; V was cut back by 0 bases and J by 4 bases. The CDR3 runs to 15 residues. The CDR3 region is CASSLWAGRADTQYF. The CDR3 nucleotides read TGTGCCAGCAGTTTATGGGCAGGGAGGGCAGATACGCAGTATTTT.

The rearrangement links TRBV7-6 to TRBJ2-7; 9 positions match TRBD2. The CDR3 has 17 residues. V trimming: 0 bases; J trimming: 2 bases; junction bases outside the gene matches: 8. Looked up from germline, CDR1 is SGHVS and CDR2 is FNYEAQ. The CDR3 region is CASSLANSGSETYEQYF. CDR3 DNA sequence: TGTGCCAGCAGCTTAGCGAATAGCGGGAGTGAGACCTACGAGCAGTACTTC.

The chain employs TRBV6-6 and TRBJ1-6; TRBD1 matches 9 bases. Per the germline V gene, CDR1 is MNHNY and CDR2 is SVGAGI (reference sequence). The CDR3 contains 16 residues. The V segment lost 0 bases and the J segment 13 bases; nucleotides outside the gene matches: 10. The chain's CDR3 is CASSYSTPGQGNPLHF. DNA for the CDR3: TGTGCCAGCAGTTACTCGACCCCGGGACAGGGTAACCCCCTCCACTTT.